The next 27 T cell receptor beta chains were all read from a single sample in a study of T cells in Graves' hyperthyroidism and ophthalmopathy. The CDR3 regions of TCR beta were amplified from RNA transcripts. HTBI primers were the set used in a first-round RT-PCR of the TCR CDR3. Via MiXCR, TCRdb re-called the multiplex PCR reads, giving one row per CDR3 protein. The sample yields under 500,000 distinct CDR3 sequences, roughly 13% seen once. Sequenced input: blood. Every receptor here comes from a man aged 45-65 years with Graves' ophthalmopathy.

The rearrangement links TRBV27 to TRBJ1-2; D is undetermined. This CDR3 is 14 amino acids long. Germline-derived CDR1 and CDR2 are MNHEY and SMNVEV (reference sequence). V was clipped by 4 bases and J by 5 bases, with 14 bases between them. DNA for the CDR3: TGTGCCAGCAGTTCCGGGCGAGTTCCTTATGGCTACACCTTC. Its protein is CASSSGRVPYGYTF.

This clonotype was picked up many times. The chain employs TRBV12-3 or TRBV12-4 and TRBJ2-1, with D maybe TRBD1 (6 bases). The length of the CDR3 is 15 residues. The V and J ends lost 4 bases and 5 bases respectively, with 15 bases between them. In DNA form, the CDR3 reads TGTGCCAGCAGTTCACAAACAGGGTCCCACAATGAGCAGTTCTTC. Encoded protein: CASSSQTGSHNEQFF.

This clonotype was found many times. The chain carries TRBV3-1 and TRBJ2-7; 9 nucleotides agree with TRBD1. After removal of 1 base from V and 2 bases from J, the junction contained 6 bases not matched to a gene. Germline assignment: CDR1 LGHDT and CDR2 YNNKEL (reference sequence). This CDR3 contains 16 residues. This CDR3 reads CASSQAGTGPPYEQYF. The CDR3 DNA sequence: TGTGCCAGCAGCCAAGCCGGGACAGGGCCCCCCTACGAGCAGTACTTC.

This clonotype was counted ten times or more. This chain connects TRBV28 to TRBJ2-7; D gene ambiguous. The germline V gene has CDR1 MDHEN and CDR2 SYDVKM. V dropped 6 bases and J dropped 2 bases, with 17 bases sitting between them. The CDR3 covers 15 residues. CDR3 sequence: CASSGDDTLAYEQYF. In DNA form, the CDR3 reads TGTGCCAGCAGCGGTGATGACACCTTGGCCTACGAGCAGTACTTC.

This clonotype was seen repeatedly, ten times or more. The V gene is TRBV3-1, the J gene TRBJ2-7, with D unclear. CDR3 length equals 14 residues. Germline V gives CDR1 LGHDT, CDR2 YNNKEL (reference sequence). V gave up 3 bases and J gave up 2 bases, with 11 bases separating them. CDR3 residues: CASSHSTTTYEQYF. The DNA of the CDR3 is TGTGCCAGCAGCCATTCGACCACAACCTACGAGCAGTACTTC.

Here the CDR3 DNA reads TGTGCCAGCAGCCCATTCTTAACCGGGGAGCTGTTTTTT. Translation: CASSPFLTGELFF. The chain uses TRBV6-1 and TRBJ2-2; no clear D gene. Germline V gene lookup returns CDR1 MNHNS and CDR2 SASEGT. V was pared by 6 bases and J by 5 bases, with 10 bases between. This CDR3 has 13 amino acids.

This clonotype was detected many times. CDR3 in amino acids: CASSEVRLAVRWYEQYF. As DNA, the CDR3 is TGCGCCAGCAGTGAGGTTAGACTAGCGGTCCGTTGGTACGAGCAGTACTTC. The gene calls are TRBV10-1 and TRBJ2-7; 9 bases are shared with TRBD2. Losses at the gene ends were 2 bases for V and 4 bases for J; bases not matched to a gene: 12. CDR1 WNHNN and CDR2 SYGVQD come from the germline V gene (reference sequence). This CDR3 has 17 amino acids.

This clonotype was seen a handful of times. This sequence joins TRBV19 and TRBJ1-1, with 7 nucleotides matching TRBD1. The CDR3 spans 16 residues. Trimming at V came to 5 bases and at J to 0 bases, leaving 9 bases not matched to a gene. Germline CDR1 reads LNHDA; CDR2 reads SQIVND (reference sequence). This CDR3 reads CASSPGGIRLNTEAFF. The DNA for the CDR3 is TGTGCCAGTAGTCCAGGGGGAATACGATTGAACACTGAAGCTTTCTTT.

This clonotype came up a few times. V is TRBV5-8 and J is TRBJ1-2, with D unresolved. V was shortened by 6 bases and J by 3 bases, with 6 bases between the two germline ends. In germline, CDR1 is SGHTS, CDR2 YDEGEE. The CDR3 has 11 residues. As DNA, the CDR3 is TGTGCCAGCACTGGAGACTATGGCTACACCTTC. Translated: CASTGDYGYTF.

This clonotype was observed at least ten times. The chain is built from TRBV18 and TRBJ1-1; no firm D call. There are 13 residues in the CDR3. The V gene's germline CDR1 is KGHSH and CDR2 LQKENI. V dropped 2 bases and J dropped 1 base, with 5 bases sitting between them. The CDR3 is CASSPSQNTEAFF. As DNA, the CDR3 is TGTGCCAGCTCACCATCTCAGAACACTGAAGCTTTCTTT.

The chain links TRBV7-6 to TRBJ2-5; 8 bases are a match to TRBD2. The length of the CDR3 is 15 residues. Germline CDR1 SGHVS, CDR2 FNYEAQ. V shed 4 bases, J shed 7 bases, and the junction held 11 bases outside the gene matches. CDR3 region: CASSSPSGSIVTQYF. In DNA, the CDR3 is TGTGCCAGCAGCTCCCCAAGCGGGAGCATCGTGACCCAGTACTTC.

The J gene is TRBJ2-3, the V gene TRBV20-1, with 8 bases fitting TRBD2. The trim removed 5 bases at V and 3 bases at J, leaving 10 bases unmatched. Germline loops: CDR1 DFQATT, CDR2 SNEGSKA (reference sequence). The CDR3 length is 15 residues. The CDR3 here is CSAPRASGSTDTQYF. In DNA, the CDR3 is TGCAGTGCTCCTCGGGCCAGCGGGAGTACAGATACGCAGTATTTT.

The chain links TRBV9 to TRBJ2-1, with 8 bases aligning to TRBD2. The CDR3 sequence is 16 residues long. CDR1 is SGDLS and CDR2 is YYNGEE in the germline V gene. V was clipped by 4 bases and J by 7 bases; unmatched bases: 13. For the CDR3, the DNA is TGTGCCAGCAGCTTCTCGAGGCGGGAGGCGGTAAATGAGCAGTTCTTC. It specifies CASSFSRREAVNEQFF.

The gene calls are TRBV9 and TRBJ2-5; D gene unclear. The V end was cut by 6 bases, the J end by 5 bases, with 8 bases between. CDR3 length equals 11 residues. Germline V gives CDR1 SGDLS, CDR2 YYNGEE. CDR3 DNA sequence: TGTGCCAGCACGGTGGCGGAGACCCAGTACTTC. This codes for CASTVAETQYF.

This clonotype was recorded at least ten times. The V gene is TRBV5-1, the J gene TRBJ1-1; D is unresolved. In germline, CDR1 is SGHRS, CDR2 YFSETQ. V dropped 2 bases and J dropped 4 bases, with 33 bases sitting between them. This CDR3 spans 21 amino acids. The CDR3 DNA is TGCGCCAGCAGCTTCCTTCGTGGGCGGGAAATCTATTACTGTTTGTCCACTGAAGCTTTCTTT. Amino acid sequence: CASSFLRGREIYYCLSTEAFF. The full variable domain, its missing parts supplied by reference TRBV5-1 and TRBJ1-1, is KAGVTQTPRYLIKTRGQQVTLSCSPISGHRSVSWYQQTPGQGLQFLFEYFSETQRNKGNFPGRFSGRQFSNSRSEMNVSTLELGDSALYLCASSFLRGREIYYCLSTEAFFGQGTRLTVV.

The rearrangement uses TRBV4-1 and TRBJ1-2; possible D gene TRBD1, 5 bases. V was trimmed by 0 bases and J by 3 bases, leaving 11 bases between them. Germline-derived CDR1 and CDR2 are MGHRA and YSYEKL. The CDR3 extends over 15 amino acids. CDR3 sequence: CASSQDAGLDYGYTF. CDR3 nucleotides: TGCGCCAGCAGCCAAGACGCAGGGTTGGACTATGGCTACACCTTC.

The gene calls are TRBV15 and TRBJ2-5; 7 positions agree with TRBD2. Germline V gene sequence: CDR1 LNHNV, CDR2 YYDKDF (reference sequence). The V segment lost 0 bases and the J segment 5 bases; nucleotides outside the gene matches: 6. CDR3 length equals 15 residues. CDR3 residues: CATSRDFAGEETQYF. In DNA form, the CDR3 reads TGTGCCACCAGCAGAGATTTCGCGGGAGAGGAGACCCAGTACTTC.

This clonotype was counted ten times or more. CDR3 in amino acids: CSARVGWANQPQHF. The CDR3 DNA sequence: TGCAGTGCTAGGGTAGGGTGGGCCAATCAGCCCCAGCATTTT. The chain carries TRBV20-1 and TRBJ1-5, with D hard to call. CDR1 is DFQATT and CDR2 is SNEGSKA in the germline V gene (reference sequence). The CDR3 has 14 amino acids. V was shortened by 3 bases and J by 3 bases, with 12 bases between the two germline ends.

This clonotype was observed many times. V and J are TRBV7-9 and TRBJ1-1; D possibly corresponds to TRBD1 (5 bases). The germline V and J ends were trimmed by 5 bases and 5 bases, with 18 bases remaining between them. Germline CDR1 and CDR2: SEHNR and FQNEAQ (reference sequence). The CDR3 runs 15 residues. The CDR3 DNA reads as TGTGCCAGCAGCCTTGAACTGACAGAGCGGACTGAAGCTTTCTTT. This gives the protein CASSLELTERTEAFF.

This clonotype was counted many times. The chain has TRBV5-8 and TRBJ2-1; D might be TRBD1 (6 bases). This CDR3 region has 16 residues. Germline assignment: CDR1 SGHTS and CDR2 YDEGEE. V lost 0 bases, J lost 8 bases, and 18 bases lay in between. The CDR3 DNA reads as TGTGCCAGCAGCTTGGGGACAGCTATAGGGTACCATGAGCAGTTCTTC. It is translated as CASSLGTAIGYHEQFF.

V and J are TRBV15 and TRBJ1-5; D unresolved. V dropped 0 bases and J dropped 4 bases, with 10 bases sitting between them. The CDR3 runs to 15 residues. Germline V lookup: CDR1 LNHNV, CDR2 YYDKDF (reference sequence). The CDR3: CATSREGSRNQPQHF. The CDR3, as DNA: TGTGCCACCAGCAGAGAGGGCAGTCGGAATCAGCCCCAGCATTTT.

There are many counts of this clonotype. The chain links TRBV12-3 or TRBV12-4 to TRBJ1-5; 12 nucleotides align to TRBD1. CDR3 length: 15 amino acids. V shed 6 bases and J 11 bases; nucleotides not matched to a gene: 11. The CDR3 DNA reads TGTGCCAGCAGGGGACAGGGGGCGTTTGGATCAGCCCAGCATTTT. This encodes CASRGQGAFGSAQHF.

There are many counts of this clonotype. The gene calls are TRBV20-1 and TRBJ1-1; D remains unclear. The germline V gene has CDR1 DFQATT and CDR2 SNEGSKA (reference sequence). V lost 2 bases, J lost 3 bases, and 7 bases lay in between. This CDR3 has 12 amino acids. Here the CDR3 reads CSARFGYTEAFF. The CDR3 DNA is TGCAGTGCTAGATTCGGCTACACTGAAGCTTTCTTT.

The chain is built from TRBV15 and TRBJ1-3, with 9 bases fitting TRBD1. The trim removed 0 bases at V and 4 bases at J, leaving 4 bases unmatched. The CDR3 has 16 amino acids. CDR1 and CDR2 from the germline V gene are LNHNV and YYDKDF (reference sequence). CDR3 sequence reads: CATSREQGAQGNTIYF. CDR3 nucleotides: TGTGCCACCAGCAGAGAACAGGGGGCGCAAGGAAACACCATATATTTT. The whole variable domain, remainder taken from reference TRBV15 and TRBJ1-3, is DAMVIQNPRYQVTQFGKPVTLSCSQTLNHNVMYWYQQKSSQAPKLLFHYYDKDFNNEADTPDNFQSRRPNTSFCFLDIRSPGLGDTAMYLCATSREQGAQGNTIYFGEGSWLTVV.

This clonotype has more than one count but fewer than ten. The J gene is TRBJ1-2, the V gene TRBV19, with D perhaps TRBD1 (5 bases). There are 14 residues in the CDR3. The germline gives CDR1 LNHDA, CDR2 SQIVND (reference sequence). The germline V and J ends were trimmed by 11 bases and 5 bases, with 21 bases remaining between them. Here the CDR3 reads CASKGAGPEYGYTF. CDR3 DNA: TGTGCCTCAAAAGGGGCAGGGCCCGAATATGGCTACACCTTC.

This rearrangement joins TRBV27 to TRBJ2-3; 9 nucleotides line up with TRBD1. The CDR3 spans 13 residues. J gave up 10 bases and V 5 bases, and 7 bases lay outside the gene matches. The V gene's germline CDR1 is MNHEY and CDR2 SMNVEV (reference sequence). The CDR3 DNA follows: TGTGCCAGCAGTAAGGGACAGGGAAGGGCGCAGTATTTT. It is translated as CASSKGQGRAQYF.

In its sample, this clonotype was seen many times. The chain is built from TRBV30 and TRBJ2-2, with D tentatively TRBD2 (5 bases). This CDR3 region has 14 residues. Trimming took 2 bases from V and 3 from J, leaving 10 bases between them. Germline V gives CDR1 GTSNPN, CDR2 SVGIG (reference sequence). CDR3 region: CAWSKGVDTGELFF. In DNA, the CDR3 is TGTGCCTGGAGTAAGGGAGTCGACACCGGGGAGCTGTTTTTT.